This T cell receptor beta chain appears in the sequencing data of a study of technical replicates of blood from a few donors. Generated by immunoSEQ multiplex PCR, the TCRdb table keeps only in-frame clones and is missing some. The table has 65,000 to 85,000 clones, 93% seen once. The sequence came from a human donor in good health. The source material was T cells isolated from PBMCs.

DNA for the CDR3: TGTGCCAGCAATATGGGACGGGGGGACACTGAAGCTTTCTTT. Translated, it gives CASNMGRGDTEAFF. The J gene is TRBJ1-1, the V gene TRBV19; tentative D call: TRBD1 (5 bases). The CDR3 totals 14 residues. Trimming removed 9 bases from V and 3 bases from J, with 17 bases in between. The germline gives CDR1 LNHDA, CDR2 SQIVND (reference sequence).